This entry concerns a single T cell receptor (beta chain). Its antigen is unidentified. These data belong to a study of OX40 agonist ivuxolimab in advanced cancers. Overall study context: Every patient in dose escalation had hepatocellular carcinoma, melanoma, renal cell or head and neck cancer. Under the entry rules, prior anti-PD-1, anti-PD-L1 or anti-CTLA-4 therapy was allowed, and around 36% had some. From 23 to 79 years was the age range, with a mean of around 56 years, and 65% to 90% were male. General study results and limits: Those patients achieving a partial response at 0.1-3.0 mg/kg showed among the lowest clonal expansion.

Some clones are missing from TCRdb's copy, which holds only in-frame ones; the method was immunoSEQ multiplex PCR. The sample holds tens of thousands of clones, 75% to 90% seen once. The CDR3 is made up of 14 amino acids. V lost 4 bases and J lost 5; bases outside the gene matches: 6. Germline CDR1 SGDLS, CDR2 YYNGEE. The source of this sequence is an adult with an advanced solid tumor such as melanoma, head and neck, liver or kidney cancer. Sequencing used CD4+ or CD8+ T cells sorted from blood, obtained in a trial of the OX40 agonist ivuxolimab. This chain uses TRBV9 with TRBJ1-1; TRBD1 agrees at 9 bases. DNA of the CDR3: TGTGCCAGCAGCCCACAGGGGGCAGCTACTGAAGCTTTCTTT. It specifies CASSPQGAATEAFF.